This T cell receptor (beta chain) was sequenced during a study of monozygotic twins with inflammatory bowel disease. There are 17 residues in the CDR3. CDR1 is MGHRA and CDR2 is YSYEKL in the germline V gene. TCRdb reworked the 5' RACE reads into one entry per CDR3 protein, no DNA. In all, the sample yields roughly 150,000 distinct CDR3 sequences. This sequence joins TRBV4-1 and TRBJ1-5. The clonotype was recovered from a human donor with ulcerative colitis or Crohn's disease, or a healthy co-twin of an affected twin (not recorded which). Sequenced: blood. The CDR3 spells CASSQGAGLGSNQPQHF.